This TCR beta chain was documented in a study of blood T cell repertoires in COVID-19. Looking at the study overall: COVID-19 samples collected from the United States, Italy and Spain covered acute and convalescent phases. PBMCs, B-cell-depleted T cells, or T cells were the source of the cDNA or gDNA that made up the material.

Between the trimmed V and J ends, which lost 1 base and 6 bases, there was a span of 10 bases. There are 13 residues in the CDR3. Germline assignment: CDR1 LGHDT and CDR2 YNNKEL (reference sequence). In the study's own analysis: Amplification of reference gene primers was used by the study to estimate nucleated cell counts. Sequencing used immunoSEQ multiplex PCR; TCRdb keeps in-frame clones, though not all of them. V and J calls plus clone size are reproduced from that table; the DNA served to infer D and trimming. The sample consists of 200,000 or so clones, over 70% of them appearing once. The sample was peripheral blood. The source is a woman aged 65 to 85 with acute or convalescent COVID-19. The rearrangement uses TRBV3-1 (or the pseudogene TRBV3-2) and TRBJ2-7; no reliable D call. The chain's CDR3 is CASSQVLNSEQYF. The CDR3 region has the DNA TGTGCCAGCAGCCAAGTCCTCAACTCCGAGCAGTACTTC.